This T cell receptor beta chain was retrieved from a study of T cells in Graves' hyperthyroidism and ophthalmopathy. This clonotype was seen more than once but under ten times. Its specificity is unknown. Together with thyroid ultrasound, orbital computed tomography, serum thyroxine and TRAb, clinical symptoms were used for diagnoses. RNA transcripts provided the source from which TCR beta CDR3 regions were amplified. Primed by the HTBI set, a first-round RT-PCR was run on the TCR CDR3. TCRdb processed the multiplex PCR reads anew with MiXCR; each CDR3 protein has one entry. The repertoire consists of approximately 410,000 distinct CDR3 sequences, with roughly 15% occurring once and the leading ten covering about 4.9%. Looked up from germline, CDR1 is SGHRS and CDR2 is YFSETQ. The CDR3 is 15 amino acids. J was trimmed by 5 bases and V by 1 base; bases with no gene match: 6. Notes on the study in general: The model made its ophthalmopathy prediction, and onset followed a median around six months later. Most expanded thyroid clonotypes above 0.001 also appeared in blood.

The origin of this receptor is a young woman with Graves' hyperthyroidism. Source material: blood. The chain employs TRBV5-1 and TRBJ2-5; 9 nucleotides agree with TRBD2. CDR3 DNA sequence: TGCGCCAGCAGCTTGACCCTAGCGGGAAGGGAGACCCAGTACTTC. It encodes CASSLTLAGRETQYF.